This T cell receptor beta chain was obtained from a study of monozygotic twins with inflammatory bowel disease. Study conclusions and caveats: Some repertoire variability may stem from patients' differing immunosuppressive treatments.

With respect to this clonotype: Its antigen is unidentified.

UMIs bearing a 6-nucleotide sample barcode were added through template switching. Reprocessing the 5' RACE reads, TCRdb reports a single entry for every CDR3 protein and omits DNA. The listing contains some 330,000 distinct CDR3 sequences. The germline CDR1 and CDR2 sequences are DFQATT and SNEGSKA (reference sequence). There are 13 residues in the CDR3. The sequence derives from a human donor with ulcerative colitis or Crohn's disease, or a healthy co-twin of an affected twin (not recorded which). J is TRBJ2-3 and V is TRBV20-1. Sequencing was carried out using blood. Here the CDR3 reads CRAQRWSTDTQYF.